The 27 T cell receptor beta chains below come from one sample, sequenced in a study of shared clonotypes between healthy human individuals. Assay used: immunoSEQ multiplex PCR; TCRdb lists only in-frame clones, some missing. The table has 2.5 million or so clones, more than 90% seen once. Sequences were obtained from naive CD4+ T cells sorted from blood. As for subset: CD45RA+ positively selected. These TCRs come from a man aged 18 to 30 in good health.

The gene calls are TRBV4-1 and TRBJ2-5, with 12 bases lining up with TRBD2. The last part of the DNA fits TRBJ2-7 better; the J call may be wrong. The CDR3 extends over 15 amino acids. Per the germline V gene, CDR1 is MGHRA and CDR2 is YSYEKL. CDR3 sequence: CASSPLAGGPYEQYF. The DNA for the CDR3 is TGCGCCAGCAGCCCCCTAGCGGGGGGGCCGTACGAGCAGTACTTC.

The gene calls are TRBV5-1 and TRBJ1-3; D is uncertain. CDR3 length: 13 residues. Between the trimmed V and J ends, which lost 2 bases and 7 bases, there was a span of 10 bases. In germline, CDR1 is SGHRS, CDR2 YFSETQ. The CDR3 loop reads CASSLDFANTIYF. The CDR3 DNA reads TGCGCCAGCAGCTTAGATTTCGCCAACACCATATATTTT.

As regards this clone: A junction boundary mismatches the germline segment, possibly from a read error. V gene TRBV6-1 combines with J gene TRBJ2-2; D possibly corresponds to TRBD2 (5 bases). From germline, CDR1 is MNHNS and CDR2 SASEGT. The CDR3 covers 13 residues. This CDR3 reads CASELLHTGELFF. CDR3 nucleotide sequence: TGTGCCAGCGAACTACTACACACCGGGGAGCTGTTCTTT.

The V and J genes are TRBV28 and TRBJ1-4; tentatively, D is TRBD1 (5 bases). Germline values: CDR1 MDHEN, CDR2 SYDVKM. V was clipped by 6 bases and J by 4 bases, with 18 bases between them. The length of the CDR3 is 16 residues. CDR3 region: CASSPPPGTDNEKLFF. CDR3 DNA sequence: TGTGCCAGCAGCCCACCGCCCGGGACCGATAATGAAAAACTGTTTTTT.

In regard to this clone: The sample has other DNA sequences that encode this CDR3 too. V usage is TRBV7-9 and J usage is TRBJ2-3, with unresolved D. This CDR3 is built from 11 residues. Germline CDR1 reads SEHNR; CDR2 reads FQNEAQ (reference sequence). The V gene lost 8 bases and the J gene lost 2 bases, with 5 bases spanning the gap. The CDR3 loop reads CASSLTDTQYF. The DNA for the CDR3 is TGTGCCAGCTCACTCACAGATACGCAGTATTTT.

About this clone itself: Additional DNA sequences in this sample encode the identical CDR3. The chain uses TRBV18 and TRBJ2-7; D is uncertain. The V and J ends lost 1 base and 6 bases respectively, with 4 bases between them. The CDR3 length is 11 residues. Germline loops: CDR1 KGHSH, CDR2 LQKENI. The CDR3 coding sequence is TGTGCCAGCTCACCACGGGTCGAGCAGTACTTC. Amino acids: CASSPRVEQYF.

This clone appeared once. The chain links TRBV10-2 to TRBJ2-7; TRBD2 agrees at 8 bases. Unmatched junction bases numbered 1, after V lost 3 bases and J lost 3 bases. The germline V gene encodes CDR1 WSHSY and CDR2 SAAADI. The CDR3 covers 13 residues. The CDR3 region has the DNA TGCGCCAGCAGTGATAGCGGGGTCTACGAGCAGTACTTC. Translating gives CASSDSGVYEQYF.

This clone was recorded only once. In the same sample, other DNA sequences code for this CDR3. The chain is built from TRBV10-3 and TRBJ2-3; D remains ambiguous. Germline loops: CDR1 ENHRY, CDR2 SYGVKD. The CDR3 has 13 residues. The germline V and J ends were trimmed by 4 bases and 0 bases, with 5 bases remaining between them. CDR3: CAISAGSTDTQYF. The CDR3 DNA follows: TGTGCCATCAGTGCCGGGAGCACAGATACGCAGTATTTT.

CDR3 region: CASSLLAGGPTETQYF. The CDR3 bases are TGTGCCAGCAGCTTACTAGCGGGGGGGCCTACGGAGACCCAGTACTTC. The rearrangement uses TRBV11-2 and TRBJ2-5, with 12 bases lining up with TRBD2. J gave up 5 bases and V 2 bases, and 6 bases lay outside the gene matches. The CDR3 runs 16 residues. Germline V CDR1 and CDR2: SGHAT, FQNNGV.

The V and J genes are TRBV6-5 and TRBJ1-2; D is undetermined. This CDR3 spans 12 amino acids. From germline, CDR1 is MNHEY and CDR2 SVGAGI. The V and J ends lost 2 bases and 8 bases respectively, with 9 bases between them. This CDR3 reads CASSYASEGYTF. CDR3 sequence (DNA): TGTGCCAGCAGTTACGCCAGTGAGGGCTACACCTTC.

This rearrangement joins TRBV28 to TRBJ1-5; the D gene is possibly TRBD1 (5 bases). Germline V CDR1 and CDR2: MDHEN, SYDVKM. V was cut by 5 bases and J by 7 bases, with 12 bases left in between. This CDR3 region has 13 residues. The CDR3 region has the DNA TGTGCCAGCAGTGGGCCAGGGAAGCAGCCCCAGCATTTT. This codes for CASSGPGKQPQHF.

The chain couples TRBV20-1 to TRBJ2-1; 9 bases match TRBD1. Germline trimming cut 6 bases from V and 10 bases from J; bases unmatched to any gene: 4. Germline V gene data show CDR1 as DFQATT and CDR2 as SNEGSKA (reference sequence). The CDR3 has 11 residues. CDR3 coding DNA: TGCAGTGCAGGGACAGGGTCCGAGCAGTTCTTC. Translated: CSAGTGSEQFF.

V gene TRBV5-4 combines with J gene TRBJ2-7; no clear D. The CDR3 is 14 amino acids. V lost 4 bases and J lost 0, with 11 bases in between. CDR1 SGHNT and CDR2 YYREEE come from the germline V gene (reference sequence). The CDR3 loop reads CASSPVDASYEQYF. CDR3 DNA sequence: TGTGCCAGCAGCCCCGTCGACGCCTCCTACGAGCAGTACTTC.

This clone has only one observation. V gene TRBV6-1 combines with J gene TRBJ2-7; possibly TRBD1 or TRBD2 for D (5 bases each). The CDR3 has 15 residues. Germline values: CDR1 MNHNS, CDR2 SASEGT. Deletions cut 1 base from V and 7 bases from J, with 17 bases between. CDR3: CASSEVGDPWREQYF. The CDR3 region has the DNA TGTGCCAGCAGTGAAGTGGGGGACCCCTGGCGGGAGCAGTACTTC.

On this clone: Other DNA sequences within the sample encode an identical CDR3. V and J are TRBV5-1 and TRBJ2-2; D remains ambiguous. Trimming cost V 7 bases and J 7 bases, with 8 bases left between them. CDR3 size: 11 residues. Germline CDR1 SGHRS, CDR2 YFSETQ. CDR3 in amino acids: CASSLDGELFF. Written as DNA, the CDR3 is TGCGCCAGCTCCTTAGACGGGGAGCTGTTTTTT.

The chain carries TRBV6-1 and TRBJ2-7; TRBD1 aligns across 9 bases. The germline V gene encodes CDR1 MNHNS and CDR2 SASEGT. The CDR3 runs 15 residues. The V gene end was trimmed by 4 bases and the J gene end by 3 bases; junction bases not matched to a gene: 7. In DNA form, the CDR3 reads TGTGCCAGCAGTGTACCCGGGACAGGGAGCTACGAGCAGTACTTC. Translated, it gives CASSVPGTGSYEQYF.

V gene TRBV7-9 combines with J gene TRBJ1-1, with no clear D. CDR1 and CDR2 from the germline V gene are SEHNR and FQNEAQ (reference sequence). This CDR3 has 13 residues. Deletions cut 2 bases from V and 3 bases from J, with 7 bases between. CDR3 sequence: CASSLFQDTEAFF. In nucleotides, the CDR3 is TGTGCCAGCAGCTTATTCCAGGACACTGAAGCTTTCTTT.

This clone is a singleton in its sample. Additional DNA sequences in this sample encode the identical CDR3. J is TRBJ1-4 and V is TRBV30; D call uncertain. The CDR3 spans 15 residues. V dropped 0 bases and J dropped 0 bases, with 8 bases sitting between them. Germline CDR1 GTSNPN, CDR2 SVGIG (reference sequence). The CDR3 DNA reads TGTGCCTGGAGTGTCGGTGGTGCAACTAATGAAAAACTGTTTTTT. Translating it yields CAWSVGGATNEKLFF.

The chain uses TRBV18 and TRBJ1-4; perhaps TRBD1 as D (6 bases). Germline CDR1 is KGHSH and CDR2 is LQKENI. Trimming pared 3 bases from V and 1 base from J, leaving 18 bases between. This CDR3 has 18 residues. This CDR3 is CASSPDSSPRVTNEKLFF. In nucleotides, the CDR3 is TGTGCCAGCTCACCGGACAGCTCCCCTAGGGTAACTAATGAAAAACTGTTTTTT.

V and J are TRBV6-1 and TRBJ1-5; D might be TRBD1 (5 bases). The germline gives CDR1 MNHNS, CDR2 SASEGT. The CDR3 runs 12 residues. V gave up 4 bases and J gave up 13 bases, with 14 bases separating them. CDR3 nucleotides: TGTGCCAGCAGTGGTTCAGGGATCGGACAGCATTTT. Residues: CASSGSGIGQHF.

Comment on this clone: The sample contains more than one DNA sequence encoding this CDR3. DNA for the CDR3: TGCGCCAGCAGCTCCGGGACTAGCGGCTACGAGCAGTACTTC. This codes for CASSSGTSGYEQYF. The chain is built from TRBV5-1 and TRBJ2-7, with 11 bases matching TRBD2. V dropped 3 bases and J dropped 3; count of bases not matched to a gene: 2. Germline V gene sequence: CDR1 SGHRS, CDR2 YFSETQ. The CDR3 sequence is 14 residues long. The full variable domain, completed using reference TRBV5-1 and TRBJ2-7, is KAGVTQTPRYLIKTRGQQVTLSCSPISGHRSVSWYQQTPGQGLQFLFEYFSETQRNKGNFPGRFSGRQFSNSRSEMNVSTLELGDSALYLCASSSGTSGYEQYFGPGTRLTVT.

Here the CDR3 reads CASMGRGSQEPGANVLTF. As DNA, the CDR3 is TGTGCCAGTATGGGTCGGGGATCCCAGGAGCCTGGGGCCAACGTCCTGACTTTC. This rearrangement joins TRBV19 to TRBJ2-6; the D gene is possibly TRBD2 (5 bases). The CDR3 covers 18 residues. V lost 7 bases and J 2 bases, leaving 21 bases between the germline ends. The germline V gene encodes CDR1 LNHDA and CDR2 SQIVND (reference sequence).

This chain uses TRBV20-1 with TRBJ2-7; no firm D call. CDR3 length: 11 amino acids. Germline V gene lookup returns CDR1 DFQATT and CDR2 SNEGSKA (reference sequence). Trimming took 5 bases from V and 2 from J, leaving 7 bases between them. CDR3 bases: TGCAGTGCTCCCAGTGCCTACGAGCAGTACTTC. This gives the protein CSAPSAYEQYF.

The chain has TRBV21-1 and TRBJ2-7. TRBV21-1 is recorded as a pseudogene. The CDR3 runs 15 residues. The CDR3, as DNA: TGTGCCAGCAGCAAATGTAGAACGGCCTGGTACGAGCAGTACTTC. The encoded protein is CASSKCRTAWYEQYF.

The chain links TRBV5-1 to TRBJ1-1; tentatively, D is TRBD1 (5 bases). There are 15 residues in the CDR3. CDR1 is SGHRS, CDR2 YFSETQ, per germline. The V gene lost 0 bases and the J gene lost 0 bases, with 9 bases spanning the gap. The CDR3 nucleotides are TGCGCCAGCAGCTTGGTGGGGGACTTGAACACTGAAGCTTTCTTT. Amino acids: CASSLVGDLNTEAFF.

This chain connects TRBV6-5 to TRBJ1-2; TRBD1 matches at 7 bases. The CDR3 length is 14 residues. The germline V gene has CDR1 MNHEY and CDR2 SVGAGI. J was trimmed by 4 bases and V by 5 bases; bases with no gene match: 7. The CDR3 sequence is CASSDGTASYGYTF. The CDR3 nucleotides are TGTGCCAGCAGTGACGGGACAGCCTCCTATGGCTACACCTTC.

Worth noting for this clone: Other DNA sequences of this sample code for an identical CDR3. The V and J genes are TRBV4-3 and TRBJ2-3; a weak D match, TRBD1 (6 bases). Germline lookup yields CDR1 LGHNA and CDR2 YSLEER. The CDR3 is 14 amino acids. The V end was cut by 1 base, the J end by 6 bases, with 11 bases between. The CDR3 region has the DNA TGCGCCAGCAGCCAAGGGGCAGGGGAGGATACGCAGTATTTT. Amino acid sequence: CASSQGAGEDTQYF.